The TCR beta chain described here comes from a study of HIV-infected patients and healthy controls. The germline V gene encodes CDR1 SEHNR and CDR2 FQNEAQ (reference sequence). The CDR3 extends over 14 amino acids. V was trimmed by 5 bases and J by 2 bases, leaving 11 bases between them. cDNA was made from about 480 ng RNA using alpha and beta constant primers. Using multiplexing indices, alpha and beta chain libraries were generated apart by chain-specific third strand synthesis. TCRdb re-called the 5' RACE reads through MiXCR, storing one row per CDR3 protein. The sample shows about 10,000 distinct CDR3 sequences, 10% of them seen only once. All unsorted peripheral T cells were captured because whole blood was used without fractionation.

V usage is TRBV7-9 and J usage is TRBJ2-3, with D tentatively TRBD2 (5 bases). The receptor was derived from an adult with HIV infection. Sequencing used blood, obtained before antiretroviral therapy. CDR3 sequence: CASSRDGDTDTQYF. Here the CDR3 DNA reads TGTGCCAGCAGCCGAGACGGGGACACAGATACGCAGTATTTT. The full variable domain, in which reference TRBV7-9 and TRBJ2-3 provide the parts outside the CDR3, is DTGVSQNPRHKITKRGQNVTFRCDPISEHNRLYWYRQTLGQGPEFLTYFQNEAQLEKSRLLSDRFSAERPKGSFSTLEIQRTEQGDSAMYLCASSRDGDTDTQYFGPGTRLTVL.